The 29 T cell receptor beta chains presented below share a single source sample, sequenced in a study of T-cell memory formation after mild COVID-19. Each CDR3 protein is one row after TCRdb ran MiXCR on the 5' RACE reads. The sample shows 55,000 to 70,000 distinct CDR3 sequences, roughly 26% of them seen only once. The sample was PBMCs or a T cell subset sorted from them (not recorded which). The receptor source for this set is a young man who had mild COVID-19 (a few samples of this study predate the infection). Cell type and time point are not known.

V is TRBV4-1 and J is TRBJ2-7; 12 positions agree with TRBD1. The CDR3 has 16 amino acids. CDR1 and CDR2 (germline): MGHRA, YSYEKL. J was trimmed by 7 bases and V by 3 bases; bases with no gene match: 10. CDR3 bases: TGCGCCAGCAGCCAGCTACCGGGACAGGGGGCGCGAGAGCAGTACTTC. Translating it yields CASSQLPGQGAREQYF.

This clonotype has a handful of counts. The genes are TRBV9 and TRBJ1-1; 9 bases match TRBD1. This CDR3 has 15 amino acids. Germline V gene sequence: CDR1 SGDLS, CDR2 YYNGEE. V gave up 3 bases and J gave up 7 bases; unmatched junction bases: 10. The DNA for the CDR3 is TGTGCCAGCAGCGCTTGGGACAGGGAAAATAGTGAAGCTTTCTTT. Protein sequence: CASSAWDRENSEAFF.

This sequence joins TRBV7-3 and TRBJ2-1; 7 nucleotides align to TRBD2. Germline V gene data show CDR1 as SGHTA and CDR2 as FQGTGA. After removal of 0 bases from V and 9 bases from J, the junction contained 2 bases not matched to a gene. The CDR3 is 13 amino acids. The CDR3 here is CASSLTLAAEQFF. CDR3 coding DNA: TGTGCCAGCAGCTTAACGCTAGCGGCTGAGCAGTTCTTC. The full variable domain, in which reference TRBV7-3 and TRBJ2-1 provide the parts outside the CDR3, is GAGVSQTPSNKVTEKGKYVELRCDPISGHTALYWYRQSLGQGPEFLIYFQGTGAADDSGLPNDRFFAVRPEGSVSTLKIQRTERGDSAVYLCASSLTLAAEQFFGPGTRLTVL.

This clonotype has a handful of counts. The CDR3 region is CASSPAPSRVRETQYF. The CDR3 nucleotides read TGTGCCAGCAGTCCTGCCCCTAGCAGGGTCCGAGAGACCCAGTACTTC. The V call is TRBV5-8, the J call TRBJ2-5; D possibly uses TRBD1 or TRBD2 (5 bases each). The CDR3 loop spans 16 amino acids. The germline gives CDR1 SGHTS, CDR2 YDEGEE. V dropped 5 bases and J dropped 4 bases, with 21 bases sitting between them. The whole variable domain, remainder taken from reference TRBV5-8 and TRBJ2-5, is EAGVTQSPTHLIKTRGQQATLRCSPISGHTSVYWYQQALGLGLQFLLWYDEGEERNRGNFPPRFSGRQFPNYSSELNVNALELEDSALYLCASSPAPSRVRETQYFGPGTRLLVL.

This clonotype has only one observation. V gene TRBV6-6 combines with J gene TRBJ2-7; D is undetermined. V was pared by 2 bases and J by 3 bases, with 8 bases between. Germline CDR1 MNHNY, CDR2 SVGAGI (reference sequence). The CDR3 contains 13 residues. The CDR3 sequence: CASSYSDLYEQYV. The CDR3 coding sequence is TGTGCCAGCAGTTACAGCGACCTCTACGAGCAGTACGTC.

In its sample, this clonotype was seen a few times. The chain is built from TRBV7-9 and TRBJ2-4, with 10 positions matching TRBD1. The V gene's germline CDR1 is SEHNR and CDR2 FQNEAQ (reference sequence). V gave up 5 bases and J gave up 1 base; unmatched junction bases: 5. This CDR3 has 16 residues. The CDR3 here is CASSPGQGLAKNIQYF. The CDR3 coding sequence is TGTGCCAGCAGCCCGGGACAGGGGCTGGCCAAAAACATTCAGTACTTC.

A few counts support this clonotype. In DNA, the CDR3 is TGTGCCAGCAGCTTATGGACGGGGGAGTACAATGAGCAGTTCTTC. As protein: CASSLWTGEYNEQFF. The chain couples TRBV7-2 to TRBJ2-1, with D possibly TRBD2 on 6 matching bases. This CDR3 has 15 amino acids. The germline V gene has CDR1 SGHTA and CDR2 FQGNSA. V was pared by 2 bases and J by 4 bases, with 12 bases between. Full variable domain (missing parts from reference TRBV7-2 and TRBJ2-1): GAGVSQSPSNKVTEKGKDVELRCDPISGHTALYWYRQSLGQGLEFLIYFQGNSAPDKSGLPSDRFSAERTGGSVSTLTIQRTQQEDSAVYLCASSLWTGEYNEQFFGPGTRLTVL.

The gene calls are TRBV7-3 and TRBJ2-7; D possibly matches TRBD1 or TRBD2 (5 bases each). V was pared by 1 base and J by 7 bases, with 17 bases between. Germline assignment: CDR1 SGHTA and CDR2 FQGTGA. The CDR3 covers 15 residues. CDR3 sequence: CASSLMPGPGREQYV. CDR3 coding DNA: TGTGCCAGCAGCTTAATGCCGGGGCCCGGGCGTGAGCAGTACGTC.

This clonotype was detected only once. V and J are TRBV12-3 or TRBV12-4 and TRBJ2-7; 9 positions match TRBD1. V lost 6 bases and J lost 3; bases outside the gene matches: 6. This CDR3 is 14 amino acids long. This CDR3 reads CASSPTGGYYEQYF. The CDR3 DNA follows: TGTGCCAGCAGCCCGACAGGGGGTTACTACGAGCAGTACTTC.

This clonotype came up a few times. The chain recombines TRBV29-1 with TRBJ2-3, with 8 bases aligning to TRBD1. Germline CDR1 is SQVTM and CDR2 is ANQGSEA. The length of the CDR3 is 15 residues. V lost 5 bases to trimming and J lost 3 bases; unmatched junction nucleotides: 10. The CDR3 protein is CSVRPDRGQTDTQYF. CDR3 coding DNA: TGCAGCGTTCGGCCCGACAGGGGCCAGACAGATACGCAGTATTTT.

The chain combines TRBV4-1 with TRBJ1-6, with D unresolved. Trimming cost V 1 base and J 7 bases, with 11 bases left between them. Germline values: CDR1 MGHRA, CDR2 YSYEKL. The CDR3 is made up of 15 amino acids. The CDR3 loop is CASSQGTASNSPLHF. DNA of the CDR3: TGCGCCAGCAGCCAAGGAACAGCTTCAAATTCACCCCTCCACTTT.

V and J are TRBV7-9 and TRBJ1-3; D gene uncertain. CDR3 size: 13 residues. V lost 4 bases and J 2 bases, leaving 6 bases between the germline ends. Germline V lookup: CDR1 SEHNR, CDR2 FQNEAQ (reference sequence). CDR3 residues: CASSSLAGNTIYF. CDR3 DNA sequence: TGTGCCAGCAGCTCCCTGGCTGGAAACACCATATATTTT.

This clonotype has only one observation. This CDR3 is CASSYSARRGNTEAFF. The CDR3 nucleotides read TGTGCCAGCAGTTACTCGGCTCGCAGGGGGAACACTGAAGCTTTCTTT. The chain recombines TRBV6-5 with TRBJ1-1; TRBD1 is a possible D gene (6 bases). The ends were cut back, 0 bases at V and 1 base at J, with 12 bases in the middle. The CDR3 totals 16 residues. The germline V gene has CDR1 MNHEY and CDR2 SVGAGI.

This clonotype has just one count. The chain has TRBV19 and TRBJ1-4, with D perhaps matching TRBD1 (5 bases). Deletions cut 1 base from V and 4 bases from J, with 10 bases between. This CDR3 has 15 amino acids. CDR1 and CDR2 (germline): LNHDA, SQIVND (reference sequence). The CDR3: CASSIGDQFNEKLFF. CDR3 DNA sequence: TGTGCCAGTAGTATAGGGGACCAGTTTAATGAAAAACTGTTTTTT.

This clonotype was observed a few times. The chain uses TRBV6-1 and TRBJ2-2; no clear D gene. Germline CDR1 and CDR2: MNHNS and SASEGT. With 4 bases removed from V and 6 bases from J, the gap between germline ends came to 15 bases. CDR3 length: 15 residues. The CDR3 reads CASSGLFGVAGELFF. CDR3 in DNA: TGTGCCAGCAGTGGCCTTTTTGGGGTCGCCGGGGAGCTGTTTTTT.

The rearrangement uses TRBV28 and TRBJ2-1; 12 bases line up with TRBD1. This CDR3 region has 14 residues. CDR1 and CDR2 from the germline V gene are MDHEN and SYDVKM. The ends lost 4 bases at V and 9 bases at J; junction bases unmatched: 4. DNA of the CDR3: TGTGCCAGCAGTTGGGACAGGGGGCAAGGTGAGCAGTTCTTC. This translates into CASSWDRGQGEQFF.

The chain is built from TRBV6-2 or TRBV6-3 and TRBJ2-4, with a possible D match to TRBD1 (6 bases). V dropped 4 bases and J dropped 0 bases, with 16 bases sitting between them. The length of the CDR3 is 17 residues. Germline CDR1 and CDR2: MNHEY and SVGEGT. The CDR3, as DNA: TGTGCCAGCAGTTTCCCAGGGACAAACGAAGCCAAAAACATTCAGTACTTC. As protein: CASSFPGTNEAKNIQYF.

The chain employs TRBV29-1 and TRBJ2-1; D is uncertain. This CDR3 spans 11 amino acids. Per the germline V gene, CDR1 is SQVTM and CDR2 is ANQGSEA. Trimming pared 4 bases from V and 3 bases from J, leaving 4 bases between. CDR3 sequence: CSVVVYNEQFF. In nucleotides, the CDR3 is TGCAGCGTTGTGGTCTACAATGAGCAGTTCTTC.

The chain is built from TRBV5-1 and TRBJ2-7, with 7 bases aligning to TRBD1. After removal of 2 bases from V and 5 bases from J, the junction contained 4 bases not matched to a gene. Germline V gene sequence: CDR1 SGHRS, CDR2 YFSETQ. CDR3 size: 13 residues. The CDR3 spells CASSFNRGDEQYV. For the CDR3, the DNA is TGCGCCAGCAGCTTTAACAGGGGAGACGAGCAGTACGTC.

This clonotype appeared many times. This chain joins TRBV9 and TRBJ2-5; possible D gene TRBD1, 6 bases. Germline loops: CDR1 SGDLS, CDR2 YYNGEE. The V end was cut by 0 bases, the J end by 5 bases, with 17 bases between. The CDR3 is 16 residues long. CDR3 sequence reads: CASSVEGDAEEETQYF. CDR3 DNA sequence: TGTGCCAGCAGCGTAGAGGGGGACGCGGAGGAGGAGACCCAGTACTTC.

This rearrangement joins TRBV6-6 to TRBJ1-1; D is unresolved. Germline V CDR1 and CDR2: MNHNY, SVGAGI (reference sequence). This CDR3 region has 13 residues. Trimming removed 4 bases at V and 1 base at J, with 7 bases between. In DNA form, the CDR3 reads TGTGCCAGCAGTTGGCAACCGAACACTGAAGCTTTCTTT. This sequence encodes CASSWQPNTEAFF.

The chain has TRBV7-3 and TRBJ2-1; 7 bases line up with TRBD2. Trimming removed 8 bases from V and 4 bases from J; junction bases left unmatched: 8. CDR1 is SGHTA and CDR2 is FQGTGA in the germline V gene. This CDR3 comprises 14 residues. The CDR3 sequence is CASGGGQTYNEQFF. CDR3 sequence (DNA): TGTGCCAGCGGGGGAGGGCAAACATACAATGAGCAGTTCTTC.

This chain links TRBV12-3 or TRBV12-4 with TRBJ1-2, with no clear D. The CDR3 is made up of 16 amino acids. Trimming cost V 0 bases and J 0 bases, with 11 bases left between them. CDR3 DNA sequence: TGTGCCAGCAGTTTAGCTTGGGAGTTAGCTAACTATGGCTACACCTTC. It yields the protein CASSLAWELANYGYTF.

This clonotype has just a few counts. The CDR3 here is CASSPKVSNKQGLMAKLFF. In nucleotides, the CDR3 is TGTGCCAGCAGCCCTAAAGTTTCTAATAAACAGGGCCTCATGGCAAAACTGTTTTTT. The rearrangement links TRBV7-9 to TRBJ1-4, with a tentative D call TRBD1 (6 bases). This CDR3 is built from 19 residues. Germline loops: CDR1 SEHNR, CDR2 FQNEAQ (reference sequence). V was shortened by 5 bases and J by 10 bases, with 32 bases between the two germline ends. Supplemented by reference TRBV7-9 and TRBJ1-4, the full variable domain reads DTGVSQNPRHKITKRGQNVTFRCDPISEHNRLYWYRQTLGQGPEFLTYFQNEAQLEKSRLLSDRFSAERPKGSFSTLEIQRTEQGDSAMYLCASSPKVSNKQGLMAKLFFGSGTQLSVL.

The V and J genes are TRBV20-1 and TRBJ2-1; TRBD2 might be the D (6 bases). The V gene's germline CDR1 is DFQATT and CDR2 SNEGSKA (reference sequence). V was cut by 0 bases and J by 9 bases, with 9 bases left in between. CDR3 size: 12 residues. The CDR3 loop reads CSAREGGFEQFF. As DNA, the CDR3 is TGCAGTGCTAGAGAGGGGGGTTTTGAGCAGTTCTTC.

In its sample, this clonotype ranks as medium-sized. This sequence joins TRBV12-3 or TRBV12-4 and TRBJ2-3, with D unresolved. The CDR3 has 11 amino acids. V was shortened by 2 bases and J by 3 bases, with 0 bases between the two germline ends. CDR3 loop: CASSLTDTQYF. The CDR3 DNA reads TGTGCCAGCAGTTTAACAGATACGCAGTATTTT.

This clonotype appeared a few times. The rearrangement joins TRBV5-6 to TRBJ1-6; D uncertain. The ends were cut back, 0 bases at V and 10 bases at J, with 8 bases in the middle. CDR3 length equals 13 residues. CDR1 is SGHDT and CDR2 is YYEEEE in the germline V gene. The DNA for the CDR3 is TGTGCCAGCAGCTTGGCGGGCGGCTCACCCCTCCACTTT. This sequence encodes CASSLAGGSPLHF.

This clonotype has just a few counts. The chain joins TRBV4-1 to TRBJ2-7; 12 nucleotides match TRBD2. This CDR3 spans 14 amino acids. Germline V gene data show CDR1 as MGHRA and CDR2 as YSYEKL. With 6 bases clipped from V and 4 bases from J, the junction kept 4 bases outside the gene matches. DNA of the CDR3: TGCGCCAGCAGTAGGACTAGCGGGGATTACGAGCAGTACTTC. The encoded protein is CASSRTSGDYEQYF.

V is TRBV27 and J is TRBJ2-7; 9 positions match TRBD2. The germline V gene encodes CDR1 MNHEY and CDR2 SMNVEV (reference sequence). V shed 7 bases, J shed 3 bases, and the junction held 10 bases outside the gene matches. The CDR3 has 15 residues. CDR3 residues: CASTDVRRGGYEQYF. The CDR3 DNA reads TGTGCCAGCACCGACGTAAGGCGGGGGGGCTACGAGCAGTACTTC.